This T cell receptor (beta chain) emerged from a study of cytomegalovirus exposure and HLA in healthy donors. Across the whole study: Membership in the Caucasian-associated ancestry cluster was found for around four fifths of nearly 400 genotyped donors.

Notes on this clone: Its antigen is unknown.

PCR primers comprised 60 Vbeta and 13 Jbeta primers. Only in-frame clones appear in the TCRdb table, and some are missing; sequencing was by immunoSEQ multiplex PCR. This table has around 150,000 clones, approximately 79% appearing once. Overall study findings and caveats: When analyzed later, the rates of TCR association showed variation by HLA locus, with DRB1 the most and HLA-C the fewest.

The CDR3 totals 14 residues. CDR1 is SGHRS and CDR2 is YFSETQ in the germline V gene. There were likely unrecorded immune exposures, though donors were nominally healthy when sampled. The clonotype originates from a man between 50 and 59 years old in good health and CMV-seropositive. The sequenced sample consisted of PBMCs. The chain employs TRBV5-1 and TRBJ2-5; TRBD2 matches at 7 bases. The tail of the sequence fits TRBJ2-7 better, so the J call may be wrong. The CDR3 DNA reads TGCGCCAGCAGCTTCGGCGGGAGCTTGAACGAGCAGTACTTC. It specifies CASSFGGSLNEQYF.